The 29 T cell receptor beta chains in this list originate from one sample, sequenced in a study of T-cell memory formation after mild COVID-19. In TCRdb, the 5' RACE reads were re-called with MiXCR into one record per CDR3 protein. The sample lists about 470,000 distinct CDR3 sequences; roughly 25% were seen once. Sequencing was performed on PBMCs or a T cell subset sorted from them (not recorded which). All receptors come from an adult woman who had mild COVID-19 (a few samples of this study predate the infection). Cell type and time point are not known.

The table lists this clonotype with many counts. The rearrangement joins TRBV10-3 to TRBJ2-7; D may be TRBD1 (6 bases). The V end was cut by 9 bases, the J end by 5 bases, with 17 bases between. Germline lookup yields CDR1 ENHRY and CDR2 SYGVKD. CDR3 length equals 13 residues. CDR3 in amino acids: CAIKQGPGDEQYF. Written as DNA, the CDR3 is TGTGCCATAAAACAGGGCCCAGGGGACGAGCAGTACTTC.

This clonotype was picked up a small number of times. The DNA for the CDR3 is TGTGCCAGCAGCCCGGGACTAGCGAGATCCTACAATGAGCAGTTCTTC. Protein: CASSPGLARSYNEQFF. The chain employs TRBV11-1 and TRBJ2-1; 10 nucleotides align to TRBD2. Germline CDR1 is SGHAT and CDR2 is FQDESV (reference sequence). V was clipped by 5 bases and J by 1 base; unmatched bases: 5. There are 16 residues in the CDR3.

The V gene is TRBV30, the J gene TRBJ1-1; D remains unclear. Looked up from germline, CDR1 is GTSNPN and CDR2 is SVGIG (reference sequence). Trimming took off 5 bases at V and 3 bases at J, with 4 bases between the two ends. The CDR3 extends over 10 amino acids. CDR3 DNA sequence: TGTGCCTGGGCATACACTGAAGCTTTCTTT. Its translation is CAWAYTEAFF.

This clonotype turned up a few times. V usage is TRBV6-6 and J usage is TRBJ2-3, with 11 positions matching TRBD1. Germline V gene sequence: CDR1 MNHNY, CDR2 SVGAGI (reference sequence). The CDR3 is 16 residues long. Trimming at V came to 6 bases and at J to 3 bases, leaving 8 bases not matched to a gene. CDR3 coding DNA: TGTGCCAGCAGGGGGACAGGGGGAGGGAGGACAGATACGCAGTATTTT. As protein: CASRGTGGGRTDTQYF.

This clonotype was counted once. The CDR3 here is CSVSPSTDTQYF. The CDR3 bases are TGCAGCGTTAGCCCTAGCACAGATACGCAGTATTTT. The chain uses TRBV29-1 and TRBJ2-3; D not resolved. Germline V CDR1 and CDR2: SQVTM, ANQGSEA. The CDR3 has 12 amino acids. Trimming removed 5 bases at V and 0 bases at J, with 6 bases between.

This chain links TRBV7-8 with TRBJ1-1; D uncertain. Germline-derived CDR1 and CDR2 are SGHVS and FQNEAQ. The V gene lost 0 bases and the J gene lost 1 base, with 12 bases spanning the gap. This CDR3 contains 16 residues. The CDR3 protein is CASSLANRAQNTEAFF. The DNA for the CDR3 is TGTGCCAGCAGCTTAGCGAACCGGGCCCAGAACACTGAAGCTTTCTTT.

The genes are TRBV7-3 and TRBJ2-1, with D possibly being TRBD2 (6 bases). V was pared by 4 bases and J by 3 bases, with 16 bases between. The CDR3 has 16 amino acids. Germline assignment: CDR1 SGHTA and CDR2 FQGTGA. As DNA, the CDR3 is TGTGCCAGCAGCTCCTCCCTCGTGGGGGGCTACAATGAGCAGTTCTTC. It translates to CASSSSLVGGYNEQFF.

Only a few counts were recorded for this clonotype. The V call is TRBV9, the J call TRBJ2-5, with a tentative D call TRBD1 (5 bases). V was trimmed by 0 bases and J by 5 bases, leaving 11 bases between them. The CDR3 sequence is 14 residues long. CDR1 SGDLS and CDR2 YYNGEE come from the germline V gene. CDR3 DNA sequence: TGTGCCAGCAGCGTAGGGCGGACAAAGGAGACCCAGTACTTC. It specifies CASSVGRTKETQYF.

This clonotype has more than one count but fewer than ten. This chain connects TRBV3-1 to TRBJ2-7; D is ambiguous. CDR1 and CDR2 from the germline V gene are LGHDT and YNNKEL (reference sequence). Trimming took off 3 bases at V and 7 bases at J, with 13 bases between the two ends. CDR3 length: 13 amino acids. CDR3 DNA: TGTGCCAGCAGCCACGGCCGGAGCCTAGAGCAGTACTTC. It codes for CASSHGRSLEQYF.

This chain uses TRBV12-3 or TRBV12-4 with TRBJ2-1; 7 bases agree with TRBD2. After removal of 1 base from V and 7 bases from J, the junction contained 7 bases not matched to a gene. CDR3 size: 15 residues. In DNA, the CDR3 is TGTGCCAGCAGTTTAGGGGGCGGGAGTAGGAATGAGCAGTTCTTC. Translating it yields CASSLGGGSRNEQFF.

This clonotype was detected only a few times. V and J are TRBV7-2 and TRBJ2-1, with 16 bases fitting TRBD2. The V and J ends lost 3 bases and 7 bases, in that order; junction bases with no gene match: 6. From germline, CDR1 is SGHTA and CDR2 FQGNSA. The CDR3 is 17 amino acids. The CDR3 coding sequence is TGTGCCAGCAGCTTGTCGGGACTAGCGGGGGGGGAAAATGAGCAGTTCTTC. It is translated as CASSLSGLAGGENEQFF.

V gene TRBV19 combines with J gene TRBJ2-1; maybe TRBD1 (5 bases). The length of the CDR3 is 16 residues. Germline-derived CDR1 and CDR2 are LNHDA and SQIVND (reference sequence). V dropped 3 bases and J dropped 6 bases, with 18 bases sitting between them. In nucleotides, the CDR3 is TGTGCCAGTAGTATCGGATTGCGCAGGGTAGGCAATGAGCAGTTCTTC. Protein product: CASSIGLRRVGNEQFF.

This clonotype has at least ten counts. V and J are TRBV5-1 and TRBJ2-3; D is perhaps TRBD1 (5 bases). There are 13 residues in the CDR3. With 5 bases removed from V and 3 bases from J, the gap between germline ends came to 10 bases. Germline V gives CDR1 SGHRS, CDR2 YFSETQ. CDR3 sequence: CASRLTVTDTQYF. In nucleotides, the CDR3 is TGCGCCAGCAGACTGACAGTAACAGATACGCAGTATTTT.

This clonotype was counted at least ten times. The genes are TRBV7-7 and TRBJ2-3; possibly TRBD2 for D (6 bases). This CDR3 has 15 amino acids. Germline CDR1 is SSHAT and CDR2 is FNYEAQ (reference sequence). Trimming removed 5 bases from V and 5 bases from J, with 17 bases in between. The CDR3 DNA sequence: TGTGCCAGCAGCCCCTCACGGGGGATGGGAGATACGCAGTATTTT. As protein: CASSPSRGMGDTQYF.

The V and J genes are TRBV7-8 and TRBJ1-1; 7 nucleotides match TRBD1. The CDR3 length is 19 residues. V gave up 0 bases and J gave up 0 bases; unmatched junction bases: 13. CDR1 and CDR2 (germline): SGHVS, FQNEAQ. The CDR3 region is CASSLAQNRGQALNTEAFF. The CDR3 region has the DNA TGTGCCAGCAGCTTAGCTCAGAATAGGGGGCAGGCACTGAACACTGAAGCTTTCTTT. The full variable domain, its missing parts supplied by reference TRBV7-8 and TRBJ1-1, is GAGVSQSPRYKVAKRGQDVALRCDPISGHVSLFWYQQALGQGPEFLTYFQNEAQLDKSGLPSDRFFAERPEGSVSTLKIQRTQQEDSAVYLCASSLAQNRGQALNTEAFFGQGTRLTVV.

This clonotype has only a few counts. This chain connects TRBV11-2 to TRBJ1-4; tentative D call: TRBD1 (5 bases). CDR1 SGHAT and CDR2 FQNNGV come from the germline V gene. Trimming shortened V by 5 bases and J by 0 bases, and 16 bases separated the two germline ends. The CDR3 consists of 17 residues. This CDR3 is CASSLDRWGATNEKLFF. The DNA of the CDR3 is TGTGCCAGCAGCCTGGATCGGTGGGGGGCAACTAATGAAAAACTGTTTTTT.

The CDR3 loop reads CASSPGQTYGYTF. CDR3 nucleotides: TGTGCCAGCTCACCCGGCCAGACTTATGGCTACACCTTC. The V gene is TRBV18, the J gene TRBJ1-2; D uncertain. Germline-derived CDR1 and CDR2 are KGHSH and LQKENI. The CDR3 loop spans 13 amino acids. Deletions cut 3 bases from V and 5 bases from J, with 10 bases between.

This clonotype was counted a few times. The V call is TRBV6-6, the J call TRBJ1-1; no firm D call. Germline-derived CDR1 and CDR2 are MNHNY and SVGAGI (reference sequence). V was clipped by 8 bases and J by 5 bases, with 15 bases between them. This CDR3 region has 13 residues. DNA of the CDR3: TGTGCCAGCTGCCTGCGGGAAAATACTGAAGCTTTCTTT. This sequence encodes CASCLRENTEAFF.

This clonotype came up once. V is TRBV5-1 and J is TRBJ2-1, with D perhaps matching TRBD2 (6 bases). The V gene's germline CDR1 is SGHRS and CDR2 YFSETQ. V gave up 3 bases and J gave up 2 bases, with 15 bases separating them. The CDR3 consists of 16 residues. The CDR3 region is CASSSGLQRAYNEQFF. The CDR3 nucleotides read TGCGCCAGCAGCTCGGGTTTACAGCGGGCCTACAATGAGCAGTTCTTC.

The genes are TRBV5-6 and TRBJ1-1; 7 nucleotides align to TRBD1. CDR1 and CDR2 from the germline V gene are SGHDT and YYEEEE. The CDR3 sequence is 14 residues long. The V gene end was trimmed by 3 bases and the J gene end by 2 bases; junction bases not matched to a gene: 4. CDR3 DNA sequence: TGTGCCAGCAGCTGGAGGGGGCTCAACACTGAAGCTTTCTTT. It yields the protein CASSWRGLNTEAFF. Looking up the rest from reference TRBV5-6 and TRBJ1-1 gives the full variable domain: DAGVTQSPTHLIKTRGQQVTLRCSPKSGHDTVSWYQQALGQGPQFIFQYYEEEERQRGNFPDRFSGHQFPNYSSELNVNALLLGDSALYLCASSWRGLNTEAFFGQGTRLTVV.

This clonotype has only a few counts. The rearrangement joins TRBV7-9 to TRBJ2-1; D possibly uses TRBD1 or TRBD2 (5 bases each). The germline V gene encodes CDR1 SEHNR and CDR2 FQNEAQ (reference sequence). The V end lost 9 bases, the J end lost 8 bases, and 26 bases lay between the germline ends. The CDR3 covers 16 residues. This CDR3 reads CASKTANGGVTDEQFF. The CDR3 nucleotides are TGTGCCAGTAAAACGGCCAATGGGGGAGTTACCGATGAGCAGTTCTTC.

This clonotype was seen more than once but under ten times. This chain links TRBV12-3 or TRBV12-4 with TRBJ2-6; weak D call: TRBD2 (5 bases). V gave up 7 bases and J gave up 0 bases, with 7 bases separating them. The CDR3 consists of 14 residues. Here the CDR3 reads CASTGYSGANVLTF. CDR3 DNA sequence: TGTGCCAGCACGGGGTACTCTGGGGCCAACGTCCTGACTTTC.

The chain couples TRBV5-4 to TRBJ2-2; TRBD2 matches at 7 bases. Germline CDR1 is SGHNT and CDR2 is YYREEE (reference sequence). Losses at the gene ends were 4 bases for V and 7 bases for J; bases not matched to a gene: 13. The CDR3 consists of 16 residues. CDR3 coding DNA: TGTGCCAGCAGCCCGGGGAGGGGATTAGTCCTCGGGGAGCTGTTTTTT. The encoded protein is CASSPGRGLVLGELFF.

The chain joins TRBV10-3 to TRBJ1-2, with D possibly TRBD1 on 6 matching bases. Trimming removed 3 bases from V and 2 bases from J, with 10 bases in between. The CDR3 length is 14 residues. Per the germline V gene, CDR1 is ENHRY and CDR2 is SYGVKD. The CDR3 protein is CAISEGGRNYGYTF. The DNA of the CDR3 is TGTGCCATCAGTGAAGGGGGGAGGAACTATGGCTACACCTTC.

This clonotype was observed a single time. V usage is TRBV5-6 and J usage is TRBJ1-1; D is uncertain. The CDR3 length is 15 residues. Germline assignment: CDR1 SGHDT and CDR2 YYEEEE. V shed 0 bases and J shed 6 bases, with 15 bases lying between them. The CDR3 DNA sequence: TGTGCCAGCAGCTTGGGAAATGGGTACGGCGCTGAAGCTTTCTTT. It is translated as CASSLGNGYGAEAFF.

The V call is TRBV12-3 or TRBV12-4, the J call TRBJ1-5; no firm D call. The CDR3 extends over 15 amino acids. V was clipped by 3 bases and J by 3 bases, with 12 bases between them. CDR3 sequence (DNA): TGTGCCAGCAGTTTTAAGACGAAAAACAATCAGCCCCAGCATTTT. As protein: CASSFKTKNNQPQHF.

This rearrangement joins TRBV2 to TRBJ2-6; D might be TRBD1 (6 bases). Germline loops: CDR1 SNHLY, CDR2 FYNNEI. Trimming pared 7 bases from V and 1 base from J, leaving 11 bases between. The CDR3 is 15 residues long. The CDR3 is CASTVQGSGANVLTF. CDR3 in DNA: TGTGCCAGCACTGTACAGGGATCTGGGGCCAACGTCCTGACTTTC.

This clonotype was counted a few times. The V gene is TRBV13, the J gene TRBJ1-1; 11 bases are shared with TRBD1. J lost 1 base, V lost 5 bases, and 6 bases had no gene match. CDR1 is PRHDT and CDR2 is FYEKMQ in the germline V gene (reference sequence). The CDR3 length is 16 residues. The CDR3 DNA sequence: TGTGCCAGCAGCCCAGGGACAGGGGGTAGGAACACTGAAGCTTTCTTT. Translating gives CASSPGTGGRNTEAFF.

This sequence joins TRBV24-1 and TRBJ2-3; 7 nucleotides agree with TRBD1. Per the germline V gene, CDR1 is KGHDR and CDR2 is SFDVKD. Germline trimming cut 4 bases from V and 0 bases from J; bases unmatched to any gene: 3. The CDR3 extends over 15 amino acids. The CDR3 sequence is CATSDPDRSTDTQYF. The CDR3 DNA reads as TGTGCCACCAGTGACCCGGACAGGAGCACAGATACGCAGTATTTT.